Given below is one T cell receptor (beta chain) in context. It lacks a known antigen. Nothing much larger sits one base from this clone, and base qualities are not available. The entry originates in a study of control samples from healthy donors and cancer patients (dated by TCRdb to about 2020). The library came from the immunoSEQ multiplex PCR assay. TCRdb took over this immuneACCESS table, retaining in-frame rearrangements with V and J assigned. Such tables are incomplete; in checked studies, under half of the missing clones stem from an unresolved V gene, and the remainder is unexplained. This sample is represented by 75,000 to 100,000 clones; around 88% of them were singletons. Of the sample, 12% to 15% is held by the ten largest clones. CDR1 and CDR2 were assigned from the germline V gene as MNHNS and SASEGT. Ends trimmed: V by 0 bases, J by 2 bases; bases unmatched to a gene: 18. Measured from the cysteine to the phenylalanine, the CDR3 is 21 residues long. Only CDR3 DNA remains: 63 bases, in frame from the first base.

The sequencing input was blood. The receptor was derived from a man younger than 45 in good health. Here the chain combines TRBV6-1 and TRBJ1-2, and 10 bases in between align with TRBD1. This receptor carries the CDR3 CASSEALVGVGTGVFNYGYTF. The DNA sequence is as follows: TGTGCCAGCAGTGAAGCCTTGGTGGGTGTAGGGACAGGGGTTTTCAACTATGGCTACACCTTC.